Below are 22 T cell receptor beta chains sequenced from a single sample in a study of shared clonotypes between healthy human individuals. The method was immunoSEQ multiplex PCR; TCRdb's version includes in-frame clones alone and lacks a portion of them. The table shows fewer than 850,000 clones, with roughly 91% occurring only once. The sample was memory CD8+ T cells from PBMCs. The subset denotes: CD45RO+ cells pooled with CCR7-negative TemRA cells. The receptors derive from a man aged 18 to 30 in good health. Some clones in this sample may be carry-over from other donors' samples.

The rearrangement joins TRBV6-5 to TRBJ1-5, with a weak D call TRBD1 (6 bases). This CDR3 has 14 residues. Germline CDR1 and CDR2: MNHEY and SVGAGI. V dropped 2 bases and J dropped 5 bases, with 10 bases sitting between them. The CDR3, as DNA: TGTGCCAGCAGTTACGAGGAGGGGGATCAGCCCCAGCATTTT. Its protein is CASSYEEGDQPQHF.

The chain is built from TRBV25-1 and TRBJ2-3; a weak D match, TRBD2 (7 bases). V was shortened by 3 bases and J by 3 bases, with 13 bases between the two germline ends. The CDR3 is 15 amino acids. The V gene's germline CDR1 is MGHDK and CDR2 SYGVNS. CDR3 loop: CASSDWGGRTDTQYF. CDR3 sequence (DNA): TGTGCCAGCAGTGATTGGGGGGGGCGAACAGATACGCAGTATTTT.

The genes are TRBV7-6 and TRBJ1-5; no reliable D call. CDR3 size: 13 residues. The V gene lost 3 bases and the J gene lost 0 bases, with 3 bases spanning the gap. From germline, CDR1 is SGHVS and CDR2 FNYEAQ. CDR3 sequence reads: CASSFGSNQPQHF. The CDR3 nucleotides read TGTGCCAGCAGCTTTGGTAGCAATCAGCCCCAGCATTTT.

This rearrangement joins TRBV7-6 to TRBJ2-2; D is possibly TRBD1 (7 bases). Trimming cost V 5 bases and J 6 bases, with 19 bases left between them. The CDR3 is 16 amino acids. Germline V CDR1 and CDR2: SGHVS, FNYEAQ. The CDR3 nucleotides are TGTGCCAGCAGCCCCAGGGGGGTTCACTTAGCCGGGGAGCTGTTTTTT. Its protein is CASSPRGVHLAGELFF.

The CDR3 DNA follows: TGTGCCAGCAGCGCACCCCCACGGGACCCTTTGGATGAGCAGTTCTTC. This gives the protein CASSAPPRDPLDEQFF. The chain couples TRBV9 to TRBJ2-1; D is tentatively TRBD1 or TRBD2 (5 bases each). The CDR3 totals 16 residues. V shed 3 bases and J shed 8 bases, with 21 bases lying between them. CDR1 and CDR2 (germline): SGDLS, YYNGEE.

V usage is TRBV29-1 and J usage is TRBJ2-1; 11 bases are a match to TRBD2. V trimming: 5 bases; J trimming: 7 bases; junction bases outside the gene matches: 10. This CDR3 spans 15 amino acids. CDR1 is SQVTM, CDR2 ANQGSEA, per germline. CDR3: CSVLAGGSGGNEQFF. As DNA, the CDR3 is TGCAGCGTTCTAGCGGGAGGATCGGGTGGGAATGAGCAGTTCTTC.

The chain employs TRBV11-2 and TRBJ2-7; D gene ambiguous. The CDR3 totals 14 residues. Trimming left V 5 bases short and J 7 bases short, with 18 bases between. In germline, CDR1 is SGHAT, CDR2 FQNNGV. The CDR3 spells CASSRRLGPWEQYF. The CDR3 nucleotides are TGTGCCAGCAGCAGGCGGTTAGGACCGTGGGAGCAGTACTTC.

This rearrangement joins TRBV15 to TRBJ1-3, with D hard to call. The CDR3 has 19 amino acids. Germline CDR1 reads LNHNV; CDR2 reads YYDKDF (reference sequence). The V end lost 0 bases, the J end lost 0 bases, and 18 bases lay between the germline ends. Written as DNA, the CDR3 is TGTGCCACCAGCAGAGATCCCCCCACGACGCTCTACTCTGGAAACACCATATATTTT. This encodes CATSRDPPTTLYSGNTIYF.

The V and J genes are TRBV7-9 and TRBJ2-5, with 8 bases lining up with TRBD1. V was clipped by 5 bases and J by 0 bases; unmatched bases: 8. Looked up from germline, CDR1 is SEHNR and CDR2 is FQNEAQ (reference sequence). The CDR3 is 16 residues long. CDR3 DNA sequence: TGTGCCAGCAGCACCAGGACAGGGCCCAACCAAGAGACCCAGTACTTC. It translates to CASSTRTGPNQETQYF.

The chain is built from TRBV5-1 and TRBJ2-1; D call uncertain. This CDR3 has 20 residues. V shed 1 base and J shed 4 bases, with 27 bases lying between them. CDR1 SGHRS and CDR2 YFSETQ come from the germline V gene. The CDR3 DNA follows: TGCGCCAGCAGCTTGCTGGCGGTCCCCCCTTTTCGAGCCCTTTACAATGAGCAGTTCTTC. Its protein is CASSLLAVPPFRALYNEQFF.

This chain uses TRBV7-9 with TRBJ2-2, with TRBD2 matching 13 bases. Trimming cost V 4 bases and J 2 bases; bases outside gene matches: 7. The CDR3 is 18 amino acids. The germline gives CDR1 SEHNR, CDR2 FQNEAQ (reference sequence). The CDR3 reads CASSSPGLAGINTGELFF. The CDR3 nucleotides are TGTGCCAGCAGCTCCCCGGGACTAGCGGGGATCAACACCGGGGAGCTGTTTTTT.

This clone was seen a single time. This chain uses TRBV27 with TRBJ2-2; 7 bases match TRBD1. V lost 8 bases, J lost 0 bases, and 3 bases stayed unmatched. This CDR3 has 14 amino acids. Germline values: CDR1 MNHEY, CDR2 SMNVEV (reference sequence). The CDR3 loop reads CASRDSANTGELFF. In nucleotides, the CDR3 is TGTGCCAGCCGGGACAGTGCGAACACCGGGGAGCTGTTTTTT.

V is TRBV9 and J is TRBJ2-1; D ambiguous. The CDR3 length is 16 residues. Trimming left V 4 bases short and J 4 bases short, with 18 bases between. Looked up from germline, CDR1 is SGDLS and CDR2 is YYNGEE. The CDR3 sequence: CASSPNGRSAYNEQFF. The CDR3, as DNA: TGTGCCAGCAGCCCCAACGGTAGGAGTGCGTACAATGAGCAGTTCTTC. Drawing the rest from reference TRBV9 and TRBJ2-1, the complete variable domain is DSGVTQTPKHLITATGQRVTLRCSPRSGDLSVYWYQQSLDQGLQFLIQYYNGEERAKGNILERFSAQQFPDLHSELNLSSLELGDSALYFCASSPNGRSAYNEQFFGPGTRLTVL.

This clone occurred many times. V gene TRBV19 combines with J gene TRBJ2-5; 9 bases line up with TRBD1. The length of the CDR3 is 15 residues. Germline V gene data show CDR1 as LNHDA and CDR2 as SQIVND (reference sequence). The V gene end was trimmed by 5 bases and the J gene end by 5 bases; junction bases not matched to a gene: 9. CDR3 sequence: CASSFGTGRRETQYF. DNA of the CDR3: TGTGCCAGTAGTTTTGGGACAGGGCGAAGGGAGACCCAGTACTTC.

Only one count was recorded for this clone. The chain carries TRBV5-8 and TRBJ2-3; D gene uncertain. This CDR3 is built from 10 residues. V shed 5 bases and J shed 12 bases, with 10 bases lying between them. Looked up from germline, CDR1 is SGHTS and CDR2 is YDEGEE. The CDR3 nucleotides read TGTGCCAGCAGTCTTTTACTTCAGTATTTT. Translating gives CASSLLLQYF.

In its sample, this clone was seen once. CDR3 bases: TGTGCCAGCAGCGTAGGGGACAACCCGGAGCAGTACTTC. As protein: CASSVGDNPEQYF. V and J are TRBV9 and TRBJ2-7; D may be TRBD1 (6 bases). CDR3 size: 13 residues. Germline CDR1 SGDLS, CDR2 YYNGEE. The V gene lost 0 bases and the J gene lost 7 bases, with 11 bases spanning the gap.

This sequence joins TRBV19 and TRBJ2-5, with 9 bases identical to TRBD2. CDR3 size: 15 residues. Germline-derived CDR1 and CDR2 are LNHDA and SQIVND (reference sequence). The V and J ends lost 3 bases and 5 bases, in that order; junction bases with no gene match: 7. In DNA, the CDR3 is TGTGCCAGTAGTATGGGACTAGCAGAGCGGGAGACCCAGTACTTC. It codes for CASSMGLAERETQYF.

The count of this clone is one. V usage is TRBV27 and J usage is TRBJ2-5; TRBD2 aligns across 13 bases. V shed 3 bases and J 6 bases; nucleotides not matched to a gene: 10. The CDR3 contains 17 residues. CDR1 is MNHEY, CDR2 SMNVEV, per germline (reference sequence). CDR3 DNA sequence: TGTGCCAGCAGTTTCCGACTCGGACTAGCGGGGGACAAGACCCAGTACTTC. Amino acid sequence: CASSFRLGLAGDKTQYF.

The chain links TRBV6-5 to TRBJ2-1; maybe TRBD1 (5 bases). This CDR3 is built from 16 residues. Germline V gene lookup returns CDR1 MNHEY and CDR2 SVGAGI. Trimming left V 4 bases short and J 8 bases short, with 21 bases between. CDR3 nucleotide sequence: TGTGCCAGCAGTTCATTACCAGGGCAGACCTCGCATGAGCAGTTCTTC. Protein: CASSSLPGQTSHEQFF.

The rearrangement joins TRBV7-9 to TRBJ1-2; 8 nucleotides agree with TRBD1. After removal of 5 bases from V and 7 bases from J, the junction contained 12 bases not matched to a gene. The CDR3 loop spans 15 amino acids. CDR1 SEHNR and CDR2 FQNEAQ come from the germline V gene (reference sequence). Written as DNA, the CDR3 is TGTGCCAGCAGCCCCTCCCCCAGGGGGCAATTTGGCTACACCTTC. It translates to CASSPSPRGQFGYTF.

This clone was seen only once. The chain recombines TRBV6-6 with TRBJ2-1; 7 nucleotides align to TRBD1. J lost 3 bases, V lost 0 bases, and 5 bases had no gene match. This CDR3 is built from 16 residues. CDR1 is MNHNY, CDR2 SVGAGI, per germline (reference sequence). CDR3 region: CASSYSKGANYNEQFF. The CDR3 DNA reads as TGTGCCAGCAGTTACTCAAAGGGGGCAAACTACAATGAGCAGTTCTTC.

This rearrangement joins TRBV27 to TRBJ2-5, with 11 bases lining up with TRBD2. The CDR3 has 19 amino acids. The germline CDR1 and CDR2 sequences are MNHEY and SMNVEV (reference sequence). V shed 6 bases and J 1 base; nucleotides not matched to a gene: 16. Here the CDR3 reads CASRTTGLAAPAGQETQYF. The CDR3, as DNA: TGTGCCAGCAGGACAACGGGACTAGCGGCCCCAGCCGGCCAAGAGACCCAGTACTTC.